These 19 T cell receptor beta chains came from one sample sequenced in a study of blood T cell repertoires in COVID-19. Clones were sequenced by immunoSEQ multiplex PCR, and TCRdb holds only the in-frame ones, with some missing. This table has about 72,000 clones, 85% to 90% appearing once. The sample consisted of peripheral blood. The receptor set was obtained from a man between 65 and 85 years old with active or convalescent COVID-19.

The chain recombines TRBV19 with TRBJ1-4; D might be TRBD1 (5 bases). There are 16 residues in the CDR3. Trimming took 4 bases from V and 3 from J, leaving 15 bases between them. From germline, CDR1 is LNHDA and CDR2 SQIVND (reference sequence). The CDR3 protein is CASSSGTAGSNEKLFF. CDR3 sequence (DNA): TGTGCCAGTAGTAGCGGGACGGCGGGGTCTAATGAAAAACTGTTTTTT.

The chain has TRBV19 and TRBJ2-3; weak D call: TRBD1 (5 bases). Germline V CDR1 and CDR2: LNHDA, SQIVND (reference sequence). The CDR3 loop spans 13 amino acids. V was pared by 4 bases and J by 6 bases, with 11 bases between. CDR3 DNA sequence: TGTGCCAGTAGTACGCGACAGACCGATACGCAGTATTTT. Its protein is CASSTRQTDTQYF.

This clone was recorded a few times. The chain has TRBV28 and TRBJ1-5, with D unresolved. Germline V gene data show CDR1 as MDHEN and CDR2 as SYDVKM. The CDR3 is 14 amino acids. The V gene lost 3 bases and the J gene lost 0 bases, with 6 bases spanning the gap. The DNA for the CDR3 is TGTGCCAGCAGTTTCGGTGGTAGCAATCAGCCCCAGCATTTT. Its protein is CASSFGGSNQPQHF.

The chain combines TRBV18 with TRBJ1-1; a weak D match, TRBD1 (5 bases). Between the trimmed V and J ends, which lost 6 bases and 4 bases, there was a span of 12 bases. Germline V lookup: CDR1 KGHSH, CDR2 LQKENI. CDR3 length equals 13 residues. The CDR3 is CASSDTGLTEAFF. The CDR3 nucleotides read TGTGCCAGCTCGGATACAGGCCTCACTGAAGCTTTCTTT.

This chain uses TRBV4-1 with TRBJ2-2; 14 bases map to TRBD2. The CDR3 totals 20 residues. With 1 base clipped from V and 5 bases from J, the junction kept 12 bases outside the gene matches. Germline V gene data show CDR1 as MGHRA and CDR2 as YSYEKL. The CDR3 sequence: CASSQVGGRLAGGGTGELFF. The CDR3 region has the DNA TGCGCCAGCAGCCAAGTTGGTGGGAGACTAGCGGGAGGGGGGACCGGGGAGCTGTTTTTT.

This chain connects TRBV6-6 to TRBJ2-7; possibly TRBD1 for D (6 bases). CDR1 is MNHNY, CDR2 SVGAGI, per germline (reference sequence). Trimming pared 7 bases from V and 4 bases from J, leaving 17 bases between. The CDR3 contains 14 residues. The CDR3 is CASMETGVKYEQYF. CDR3 nucleotides: TGTGCCAGCATGGAGACAGGAGTGAAATACGAGCAGTACTTC.

J is TRBJ2-3 and V is TRBV11-3; possible D gene TRBD1, 6 bases. Germline assignment: CDR1 SGHNT and CDR2 YENEEA. V dropped 0 bases and J dropped 4 bases, with 11 bases sitting between them. This CDR3 region has 15 residues. In DNA, the CDR3 is TGTGCCAGCAGCTTAGACCCTCAGGGGCCAGATACGCAGTATTTT. This codes for CASSLDPQGPDTQYF.

V gene TRBV3-1 (or the pseudogene TRBV3-2) combines with J gene TRBJ1-5; D ambiguous. The V and J ends lost 3 bases and 2 bases respectively, with 8 bases between them. Germline V gene sequence: CDR1 LGHDT, CDR2 YNNKEL (reference sequence). This CDR3 is built from 14 residues. CDR3 loop: CASSQANGNQPQHF. CDR3 coding DNA: TGTGCCAGCAGCCAGGCCAACGGCAATCAGCCCCAGCATTTT.

This clone was counted a single time. The V and J genes are TRBV2 and TRBJ1-6; D is unclear. The CDR3 length is 13 residues. Germline values: CDR1 SNHLY, CDR2 FYNNEI. Trimming removed 3 bases at V and 8 bases at J, with 8 bases between. In DNA form, the CDR3 reads TGTGCCAGCAGTGAGCAGGTAGATTCACCCCTCCACTTT. As protein: CASSEQVDSPLHF.

This chain links TRBV6-1 with TRBJ2-7, with D possibly TRBD2 on 6 matching bases. This CDR3 comprises 15 residues. Germline V CDR1 and CDR2: MNHNS, SASEGT. V gave up 0 bases and J gave up 6 bases, with 15 bases separating them. This chain's CDR3 is CASSEASGSLGEQYF. CDR3 DNA: TGTGCCAGCAGTGAAGCTAGCGGTAGCCTTGGCGAGCAGTACTTC.

This chain joins TRBV4-3 and TRBJ1-5, with TRBD1 matching 7 bases. Germline-derived CDR1 and CDR2 are LGHNA and YSLEER. CDR3 length: 13 amino acids. V gave up 1 base and J gave up 9 bases; unmatched junction bases: 3. The CDR3 loop reads CASSQVQGGPQHF. As DNA, the CDR3 is TGCGCCAGCAGCCAAGTTCAGGGGGGGCCCCAGCATTTT.

The gene calls are TRBV7-9 and TRBJ1-1; D gene unclear. In germline, CDR1 is SEHNR, CDR2 FQNEAQ (reference sequence). Trimming removed 6 bases at V and 1 base at J, with 9 bases between. The CDR3 covers 13 residues. The CDR3 DNA reads TGTGCCAGCAGACGAGTAGCGAACACTGAAGCTTTCTTT. As protein: CASRRVANTEAFF.

The CDR3 region is CASTGITF. The CDR3 DNA reads as TGTGCCAGCACAGGTATCACCTTC. The chain carries TRBV25-1 and TRBJ1-2; D call uncertain. There are 8 residues in the CDR3. Trimming removed 7 bases from V and 13 bases from J, with 7 bases in between. Germline CDR1 MGHDK, CDR2 SYGVNS.

The J gene is TRBJ2-7, the V gene TRBV10-3, with 9 nucleotides matching TRBD2. The CDR3 totals 16 residues. Trimming at V came to 4 bases and at J to 4 bases, leaving 11 bases not matched to a gene. Germline V gene data show CDR1 as ENHRY and CDR2 as SYGVKD. CDR3 sequence: CAISGRGSGSFYEQYF. As DNA, the CDR3 is TGTGCCATCAGTGGGCGGGGTAGCGGGAGTTTTTACGAGCAGTACTTC.

This clone was seen only a few times. The genes are TRBV7-9 and TRBJ2-7; D uncertain. V lost 4 bases and J lost 7, with 14 bases in between. This CDR3 has 13 amino acids. The germline V gene has CDR1 SEHNR and CDR2 FQNEAQ (reference sequence). The CDR3 nucleotides are TGTGCCAGCAGCTGGTTTGGGCAGTTGGAGCAGTACTTC. Residues: CASSWFGQLEQYF.

This clone was seen a single time. The chain couples TRBV11-2 to TRBJ2-1, with 9 bases lining up with TRBD2. V shed 5 bases and J 3 bases; nucleotides not matched to a gene: 5. The length of the CDR3 is 15 residues. In germline, CDR1 is SGHAT, CDR2 FQNNGV. The DNA for the CDR3 is TGTGCCAGCAGCATGCTAGCGGGATTCTACAATGAGCAGTTCTTC. This gives the protein CASSMLAGFYNEQFF.

This clone is a singleton in its sample. V and J are TRBV6-1 and TRBJ2-1; the match to TRBD2 covers 7 bases. This CDR3 has 17 amino acids. Germline V gives CDR1 MNHNS, CDR2 SASEGT. V was pared by 2 bases and J by 5 bases, with 12 bases of the junction left unmatched. CDR3 sequence reads: CASSERLGTTSNNEQFF. DNA for the CDR3: TGTGCCAGCAGTGAACGCCTCGGGACTACCTCGAACAATGAGCAGTTCTTC.

The J gene is TRBJ2-1, the V gene TRBV5-6; D is possibly TRBD1 (6 bases). Germline CDR1 is SGHDT and CDR2 is YYEEEE. V lost 6 bases, J lost 8 bases, and 15 bases lay in between. This CDR3 spans 13 amino acids. CDR3 in amino acids: CASTTGSEDEQFF. CDR3 in DNA: TGTGCCAGCACCACAGGGTCGGAGGATGAGCAGTTCTTC.

The chain is built from TRBV28 and TRBJ2-1, with no clear D. CDR1 and CDR2 (germline): MDHEN, SYDVKM. This CDR3 is 17 amino acids long. Trimming removed 5 bases at V and 5 bases at J, with 22 bases between. The CDR3 spells CASSPARGSVSHNEQFF. Here the CDR3 DNA reads TGTGCCAGCAGTCCCGCCAGAGGTTCCGTGTCTCACAATGAGCAGTTCTTC.